The present T cell receptor (beta chain) was sequenced within a study of shared clonotypes between healthy human individuals. On sorted subsets, replicate PCRs used about 0.2 ug DNA, or tens of thousands of T cell genomes. Measured with immunoSEQ multiplex PCR; TCRdb has only the in-frame clones, and not every one. The sample comprises around 1.6 million clones, 95% to 99% of which are singletons, and about 0.42% rests with the top ten. Findings and limits, study-wide: Relative to clonotypes present in all four donors, those not shared had lower generation probabilities. The rarefaction results pointed to incomplete sorted-subset sequencing despite large depth.

Regarding this clone: As yet, its antigen is unknown.

The investigators split CD4+ cells into a CD45RA+ naive subset and a CD45RA-negative memory subset. V gave up 1 base and J gave up 3 bases, with 13 bases separating them. Germline values: CDR1 MDHEN, CDR2 SYDVKM. This CDR3 has 16 residues. Material: naive CD4+ T cells sorted from blood. Indicated subset: CD45RA+ positively selected. This sequence was found in a man aged 25 to 40 in good health. The V and J genes are TRBV28 and TRBJ2-1, with a tentative D call TRBD2 (5 bases). The CDR3 DNA reads TGTGCCAGCAGTTTATCACGGGGTGGTTTCTACAATGAGCAGTTCTTC. As protein: CASSLSRGGFYNEQFF.